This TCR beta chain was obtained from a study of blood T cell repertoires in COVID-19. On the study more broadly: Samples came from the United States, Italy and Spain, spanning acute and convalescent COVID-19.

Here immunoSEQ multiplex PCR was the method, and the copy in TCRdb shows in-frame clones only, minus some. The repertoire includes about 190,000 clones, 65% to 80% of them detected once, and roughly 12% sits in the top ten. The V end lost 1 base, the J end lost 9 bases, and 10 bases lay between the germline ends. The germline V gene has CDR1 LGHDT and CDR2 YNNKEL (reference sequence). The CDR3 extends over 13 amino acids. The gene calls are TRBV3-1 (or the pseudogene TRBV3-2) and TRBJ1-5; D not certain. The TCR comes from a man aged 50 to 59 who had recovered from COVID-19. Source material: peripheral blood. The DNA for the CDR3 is TGTGCCAGCAGCCAAGGCGGCTCCGGGCCCCAGCATTTT. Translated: CASSQGGSGPQHF.